This is a list of T cell receptor beta chains from one sample in a study of cytomegalovirus exposure and HLA in healthy donors. The assay was immunoSEQ multiplex PCR, and TCRdb's table has in-frame clones only and misses some. The top ten clones hold about 5.7% of a sample with approximately 70,000 clones, around 80% of them seen once. Material: PBMCs. These receptors originate from a man in his fifties in good health and CMV-seronegative. CDR3s include the opening cysteine and the closing phenylalanine or tryptophan. The order of the fields is V gene, J gene, D gene, clone size, CDR3 protein, CDR3 DNA. D genes are given only for firm matches. The size field is filled for only some rows; it gives once, few, many or a size class.

V: TRBV14
J: TRBJ2-1
D: TRBD1
size: .
CDR3: CASSRKPGQTNNEQFF
DNA: TGTGCCAGCAGCCGAAAACCGGGACAGACGAACAATGAGCAGTTCTTC

V: TRBV7-2
J: TRBJ2-5
D: TRBD2
size: .
CDR3: CASSSAGVRETQYF
DNA: TGTGCCAGCAGCTCAGCGGGAGTTCGAGAGACCCAGTACTTC

V: TRBV15
J: TRBJ2-1
D: TRBD1
size: .
CDR3: CATSRGDRASYNEQFF
DNA: TGTGCCACCAGCAGGGGGGACAGGGCCTCCTACAATGAGCAGTTCTTC

V: TRBV6-1
J: TRBJ2-7
D: .
size: .
CDR3: CASSEEMRGPGQYF
DNA: TGTGCCAGCAGTGAAGAGATGCGGGGCCCAGGGCAGTACTTC

V: TRBV7-8
J: TRBJ1-2
D: TRBD1
size: .
CDR3: CASSSGQANYGYTF
DNA: TGTGCCAGCAGCTCGGGACAGGCTAACTATGGCTACACCTTC

V: TRBV5-5
J: TRBJ1-5
D: .
size: .
CDR3: CASSLQGSNQPQHF
DNA: TGTGCCAGCAGCTTACAGGGAAGCAATCAGCCCCAGCATTTT

V: TRBV30
J: TRBJ2-7
D: TRBD1
size: .
CDR3: CAWITLPGQGLDEQYF
DNA: TGTGCCTGGATTACCCTTCCGGGACAGGGGTTAGACGAGCAGTACTTC

V: TRBV4-3
J: TRBJ2-4
D: .
size: .
CDR3: CASSQDIRLAKNIQYF
DNA: TGCGCCAGCAGCCAAGATATTCGACTAGCCAAAAACATTCAGTACTTC

V: TRBV29-1
J: TRBJ2-5
D: .
size: .
CDR3: CSVGDRLGETQYF
DNA: TGCAGCGTTGGAGACAGGCTGGGCGAGACCCAGTACTTC

V: TRBV7-9
J: TRBJ2-1
D: TRBD1
size: .
CDR3: CASRAPGTGSHNEQFF
DNA: TGTGCCAGCAGGGCGCCCGGGACAGGGTCCCACAATGAGCAGTTCTTC

V: TRBV5-1
J: TRBJ1-1
D: .
size: .
CDR3: CASSPAVGDTEAFF
DNA: TGCGCCAGCTCCCCAGCCGTAGGGGACACTGAAGCTTTCTTT

V: TRBV5-6
J: TRBJ2-7
D: .
size: .
CDR3: CASSLMASYEQYF
DNA: TGTGCCAGCAGCTTGATGGCCTCCTACGAGCAGTACTTC

V: TRBV18
J: TRBJ1-6
D: TRBD1
size: .
CDR3: CASSPQRTGRFGDSPLHF
DNA: TGTGCCAGCTCACCACAGCGGACAGGCCGTTTTGGGGATTCACCCCTCCACTTT

V: TRBV4-3
J: TRBJ2-7
D: TRBD2
size: .
CDR3: CASSQGAGPSYEQYF
DNA: TGCGCCAGCAGCCAGGGAGCGGGACCCTCCTACGAGCAGTACTTC

V: TRBV6-4
J: TRBJ2-2
D: .
size: .
CDR3: CASSDSLAGAGELFF
DNA: TGTGCCAGCAGTGACTCCCTTGCAGGGGCCGGGGAGCTGTTTTTT

V: TRBV30
J: TRBJ2-7
D: TRBD2
size: .
CDR3: CAWSVGGSGYEQYF
DNA: TGTGCCTGGAGTGTGGGCGGGAGTGGCTACGAGCAGTACTTC

V: TRBV4-2
J: TRBJ2-7
D: TRBD1
size: .
CDR3: CASSPFASGTDSYEQYF
DNA: TGTGCCAGCAGCCCTTTCGCTTCCGGGACAGACAGCTACGAGCAGTACTTC

V: TRBV16
J: TRBJ1-2
D: .
size: .
CDR3: CASSQSFGYTF
DNA: TGTGCCAGCAGCCAATCCTTTGGCTACACCTTC

V: TRBV6-5
J: TRBJ1-1
D: .
size: .
CDR3: CASSYSQRARTEAFF
DNA: TGTGCCAGCAGTTACTCTCAGCGGGCTAGGACTGAAGCTTTCTTT

V: TRBV18
J: TRBJ1-4
D: .
size: .
CDR3: CASSPSGFNEKLFF
DNA: TGTGCCAGCTCACCGTCCGGGTTTAATGAAAAACTGTTTTTT

V: TRBV19
J: TRBJ1-2
D: .
size: .
CDR3: CASNWNYGYTF
DNA: TGTGCCAGTAACTGGAACTATGGCTACACCTTC

V: TRBV6-6
J: TRBJ2-5
D: .
size: .
CDR3: CASSGQGQETQYF
DNA: TGTGCCAGCAGTGGGCAGGGCCAAGAGACCCAGTACTTC

V: TRBV5-1
J: TRBJ2-1
D: TRBD1
size: .
CDR3: CASSSQGASSYNEQFF
DNA: TGCGCCAGCAGCTCCCAGGGGGCGAGCTCCTACAATGAGCAGTTCTTC

V: TRBV2
J: TRBJ2-1
D: TRBD2
size: few
CDR3: CASSEMTSGQFF
DNA: TGTGCCAGCAGTGAGATGACTAGCGGGCAGTTCTTC

V: TRBV4-3
J: TRBJ1-1
D: .
size: few
CDR3: CASSKMVYQLNTEAFF
DNA: TGCGCCAGCAGTAAAATGGTGTACCAGTTGAACACTGAAGCTTTCTTT

V: TRBV27
J: TRBJ1-1
D: TRBD1
size: .
CDR3: CASSFRTGGASEAFF
DNA: TGTGCCAGCAGTTTTAGGACAGGGGGCGCATCCGAAGCTTTCTTT

V: TRBV9
J: TRBJ2-5
D: TRBD1
size: .
CDR3: CASSVEGQGRETQYF
DNA: TGTGCCAGCAGCGTAGAGGGACAGGGGAGGGAGACCCAGTACTTC

V: TRBV4-2
J: TRBJ2-1
D: TRBD2
size: .
CDR3: CASSQGLAGNNEQFF
DNA: TGTGCCAGCAGCCAAGGGCTAGCGGGAAACAATGAGCAGTTCTTC

V: TRBV7-2
J: TRBJ2-7
D: TRBD1
size: .
CDR3: CASSYRTGGYEQYF
DNA: TGTGCCAGCAGCTACCGGACAGGGGGCTACGAGCAGTACTTC

V: TRBV28
J: TRBJ2-1
D: TRBD2
size: .
CDR3: CASSETSGHHSYNEQFF
DNA: TGTGCCAGCAGCGAAACTAGCGGACATCACTCCTACAATGAGCAGTTCTTC

V: TRBV18
J: TRBJ1-2
D: .
size: .
CDR3: CASSPTPGVDGYTF
DNA: TGTGCCAGCTCACCTACACCAGGGGTGGACGGCTACACCTTC

V: TRBV12-5
J: TRBJ2-3
D: .
size: .
CDR3: CASGFGDTQYF
DNA: TGTGCTAGTGGTTTCGGGGATACGCAGTATTTT

V: TRBV6-6
J: TRBJ2-5
D: TRBD2
size: .
CDR3: CASTPGAGQETQYF
DNA: TGTGCCAGCACCCCTGGAGCGGGGCAAGAGACCCAGTACTTC

V: TRBV30
J: TRBJ2-7
D: .
size: .
CDR3: CAWMATYEQYF
DNA: TGTGCCTGGATGGCCACCTACGAGCAGTACTTC

V: TRBV2
J: TRBJ2-2
D: TRBD1
size: .
CDR3: CASRGDSYTGELFF
DNA: TGTGCCAGCAGGGGGGACAGCTACACCGGGGAGCTGTTTTTT

V: TRBV19
J: TRBJ2-7
D: .
size: .
CDR3: CASSIPGSSYEQYF
DNA: TGTGCCAGTAGTATACCAGGTTCTTCCTACGAGCAGTACTTC

V: TRBV18
J: TRBJ1-4
D: .
size: .
CDR3: CASSPNRNEKLFF
DNA: TGTGCCAGCTCACCGAACAGGAATGAAAAACTGTTTTTT

V: TRBV27
J: TRBJ2-5
D: TRBD2
size: .
CDR3: CASSLGGRVQETQYF
DNA: TGTGCCAGCAGTTTGGGCGGGAGGGTTCAAGAGACCCAGTACTTC

V: TRBV30
J: TRBJ1-6
D: TRBD1
size: few
CDR3: CAWNRDRYNSPLHF
DNA: TGTGCCTGGAACCGGGACAGATATAATTCACCCCTCCACTTT

V: TRBV30
J: TRBJ1-2
D: .
size: .
CDR3: CAWSHRGRGYTF
DNA: TGTGCCTGGAGTCATAGGGGTAGAGGCTACACCTTC

V: TRBV18
J: TRBJ1-1
D: .
size: .
CDR3: CASSPRGGGTEAFF
DNA: TGTGCCAGCTCACCACGGGGGGGAGGTACTGAAGCTTTCTTT

V: TRBV7-9
J: TRBJ1-4
D: TRBD1
size: .
CDR3: CASVTQGANEKLFF
DNA: TGTGCCAGCGTTACTCAGGGGGCTAATGAAAAACTGTTTTTT

V: TRBV5-6
J: TRBJ2-1
D: TRBD2
size: .
CDR3: CASSPRLAGYNEQFF
DNA: TGTGCCAGCAGCCCGCGACTAGCGGGATACAATGAGCAGTTCTTC

V: TRBV18
J: TRBJ1-1
D: .
size: .
CDR3: CASSPMGREEAFF
DNA: TGTGCCAGCTCACCCATGGGCAGGGAGGAGGCTTTCTTT

V: TRBV7-2
J: TRBJ2-1
D: TRBD1
size: .
CDR3: CASSLEGDRGRREQFF
DNA: TGTGCCAGCAGCTTAGAGGGGGACAGGGGGCGACGGGAGCAGTTCTTC

V: TRBV7-2
J: TRBJ1-5
D: .
size: .
CDR3: CASSLDRSNQPQHF
DNA: TGTGCCAGCAGCTTAGACAGGAGCAATCAGCCCCAGCATTTT

V: TRBV28
J: TRBJ1-2
D: TRBD1
size: .
CDR3: CASRRQGSGYGYTF
DNA: TGTGCCAGCAGACGACAGGGGTCGGGCTATGGCTACACCTTC

V: TRBV5-4
J: TRBJ1-1
D: .
size: .
CDR3: CASSLGLSNTEAFF
DNA: TGTGCCAGCAGCTTGGGGCTTTCTAACACTGAAGCTTTCTTT

V: TRBV13
J: TRBJ1-1
D: .
size: .
CDR3: CASSVIGGLNTEAFF
DNA: TGTGCCAGCAGCGTAATAGGGGGATTGAACACTGAAGCTTTCTTT

V: TRBV5-1
J: TRBJ1-2
D: .
size: .
CDR3: CASKEEPIGGYTF
DNA: TGCGCCAGCAAGGAGGAGCCAATAGGCGGCTACACCTTC

V: TRBV29-1
J: TRBJ2-3
D: TRBD1
size: few
CDR3: CSERSRRTGGTDTQYF
DNA: TGCAGCGAGCGATCAAGACGGACAGGGGGCACAGATACGCAGTATTTT

V: TRBV19
J: TRBJ1-1
D: .
size: few
CDR3: CASSVGRGTEAFF
DNA: TGTGCCAGTAGTGTGGGGCGTGGGACTGAAGCTTTCTTT

V: TRBV30
J: TRBJ1-1
D: .
size: .
CDR3: CAWSHQVWAFF
DNA: TGTGCCTGGAGTCATCAGGTGTGGGCTTTCTTT

V: TRBV28
J: TRBJ1-2
D: .
size: .
CDR3: CASSLALWSDYGYTF
DNA: TGTGCCAGCAGTTTAGCCCTCTGGTCGGACTATGGCTACACCTTC

V: TRBV6-5
J: TRBJ1-1
D: TRBD1
size: .
CDR3: CASSWGDRLNTEAFF
DNA: TGTGCCAGCAGTTGGGGGGACAGACTGAACACTGAAGCTTTCTTT

V: TRBV9
J: TRBJ1-2
D: .
size: .
CDR3: CASSVAGDRNGYTF
DNA: TGTGCCAGCAGCGTAGCGGGAGATCGGAATGGCTACACCTTC

V: TRBV4-3
J: TRBJ2-7
D: .
size: .
CDR3: CASSQDMTAIYEQYF
DNA: TGCGCCAGCAGCCAAGATATGACAGCGATCTACGAGCAGTACTTC

V: TRBV27
J: TRBJ2-6
D: TRBD1
size: once
CDR3: CASSAGQGFFSGANVLTF
DNA: TGTGCCAGCAGTGCCGGACAGGGATTCTTCTCTGGGGCCAACGTCCTGACTTTC

V: TRBV25-1
J: TRBJ2-1
D: TRBD2
size: .
CDR3: CASSVGLAGGGYEQFF
DNA: TGTGCCAGCAGTGTCGGACTAGCGGGAGGAGGTTATGAGCAGTTCTTC

V: TRBV7-9
J: TRBJ1-6
D: .
size: .
CDR3: CASSLVGGYSPLHF
DNA: TGTGCCAGCAGCTTAGTGGGGGGTTATTCACCCCTCCACTTT